This record covers a single T cell receptor (beta chain). This entry comes from a study of shared clonotypes between healthy human individuals. TCRdb's copy holds only in-frame clones and misses some; the assay was immunoSEQ multiplex PCR. The repertoire consists of roughly 2.6 million clones, with around 94% occurring once and the leading ten covering around 0.15%. Sample: naive CD4+ T cells sorted from blood. As for subset: CD45RA+ positively selected. This receptor was taken from a man younger than 30 in good health.

DNA for the CDR3: TGTGCCAGCAGTGGTACTATCCCCTACAATGAGCAGTTCTTC. Translating gives CASSGTIPYNEQFF. The V and J genes are TRBV25-1 and TRBJ2-1; D ambiguous. CDR3 length: 14 residues. The ends were cut back, 4 bases at V and 2 bases at J, with 9 bases in the middle. In germline, CDR1 is MGHDK, CDR2 SYGVNS.